These 27 T cell receptor beta chains share one sample of origin, sequenced in a study of cytomegalovirus exposure and HLA in healthy donors. Amplification used 60 Vbeta primers and 13 Jbeta primers. Sequencing was performed with immunoSEQ multiplex PCR; in TCRdb, only in-frame clones are kept and a portion is missing. This sample yields 85,000 to 130,000 clones, of which under 80% are seen a single time; 6.1% belongs to the top ten. Sequencing was done on a sample of PBMCs. The receptors here all came from a woman aged 50 to 60 in good health and CMV-seropositive.

A few counts support this clone. The chain has TRBV28 and TRBJ1-2; D possibly corresponds to TRBD1 (5 bases). The germline V gene has CDR1 MDHEN and CDR2 SYDVKM. There are 16 residues in the CDR3. V lost 2 bases to trimming and J lost 8 bases, with 21 bases between them. This chain's CDR3 is CASSLAWARTSAGYTF. CDR3 in DNA: TGTGCCAGCAGTTTAGCGTGGGCCCGGACAAGTGCGGGCTACACCTTC.

The V and J genes are TRBV9 and TRBJ2-7; TRBD2 agrees at 7 bases. Trimming at V came to 0 bases and at J to 3 bases, leaving 3 bases not matched to a gene. The V gene's germline CDR1 is SGDLS and CDR2 YYNGEE. The CDR3 extends over 14 amino acids. CDR3 bases: TGTGCCAGCAGCGTAGCTACGGGGGGCTACGAGCAGTACTTC. Protein: CASSVATGGYEQYF.

The rearrangement links TRBV4-3 to TRBJ1-6, with a possible D match to TRBD1 (5 bases). Germline CDR1 LGHNA, CDR2 YSLEER. The V gene lost 3 bases and the J gene lost 7 bases, with 16 bases spanning the gap. CDR3 length equals 16 residues. The CDR3 region has the DNA TGCGCCAGCAGCCAGTCTGACAGTTTCACCAATTCACCCCTCCACTTT. It specifies CASSQSDSFTNSPLHF.

V and J are TRBV7-3 and TRBJ2-3; D is possibly TRBD2 (7 bases). V was cut by 9 bases and J by 1 base, with 11 bases left in between. CDR1 SGHTA and CDR2 FQGTGA come from the germline V gene. The CDR3 is 13 residues long. The CDR3 loop reads CASRGAGTDTQYF. CDR3 coding DNA: TGTGCCAGTCGGGGGGCGGGCACAGATACGCAGTATTTT. Together with reference TRBV7-3 and TRBJ2-3, the CDR3 gives the full variable domain: GAGVSQTPSNKVTEKGKYVELRCDPISGHTALYWYRQSLGQGPEFLIYFQGTGAADDSGLPNDRFFAVRPEGSVSTLKIQRTERGDSAVYLCASRGAGTDTQYFGPGTRLTVL.

The chain is built from TRBV28 and TRBJ1-5; 8 nucleotides line up with TRBD1. The CDR3 has 14 amino acids. Germline V gene data show CDR1 as MDHEN and CDR2 as SYDVKM. With 3 bases clipped from V and 4 bases from J, the junction kept 2 bases outside the gene matches. CDR3 DNA sequence: TGTGCCAGCAGTTTGGGACAGGCAAATCAGCCCCAGCATTTT. The encoded protein is CASSLGQANQPQHF.

The rearrangement joins TRBV29-1 to TRBJ1-1, with 7 bases identical to TRBD1. The germline gives CDR1 SQVTM, CDR2 ANQGSEA. The CDR3 runs to 15 residues. V was pared by 6 bases and J by 0 bases, with 10 bases of the junction left unmatched. The CDR3 coding sequence is TGCAGCGTCGCTACTCTCAGGGGGGTGAACACTGAAGCTTTCTTT. This encodes CSVATLRGVNTEAFF.

J is TRBJ2-5 and V is TRBV5-4, with TRBD1 as a possible D gene (7 bases). CDR3 size: 15 residues. The V end was cut by 4 bases, the J end by 5 bases, with 18 bases between. Germline assignment: CDR1 SGHNT and CDR2 YYREEE (reference sequence). The CDR3 coding sequence is TGTGCCAGCAGCCCCCAGGGGGGCAGAGGGGAGACCCAGTACTTC. This translates into CASSPQGGRGETQYF. Full variable domain (outside the CDR3, taken from reference TRBV5-4 and TRBJ2-5): ETGVTQSPTHLIKTRGQQVTLRCSSQSGHNTVSWYQQALGQGPQFIFQYYREEENGRGNFPPRFSGLQFPNYSSELNVNALELDDSALYLCASSPQGGRGETQYFGPGTRLLVL.

V is TRBV5-5 and J is TRBJ2-5; 7 bases align to TRBD1. The J segment lost 1 base and the V segment lost 3 bases, leaving 3 bases of the junction unmatched. The CDR3 runs to 14 residues. Germline CDR1 reads SGHKS; CDR2 reads YYEKEE (reference sequence). CDR3 residues: CASSWTGGQETQYF. The CDR3 region has the DNA TGTGCCAGCAGCTGGACAGGAGGCCAAGAGACCCAGTACTTC.

The gene calls are TRBV7-4 and TRBJ1-4, with unresolved D. CDR1 is SGHVT, CDR2 SQSDAQ, per germline. The V end was cut by 3 bases, the J end by 7 bases, with 6 bases between. The CDR3 is 12 amino acids. CDR3 DNA sequence: TGTGCCAGCAGCTTCCAGCGTGAAAAACTGTTTTTT. Protein sequence: CASSFQREKLFF. The variable domain in full, completed from reference TRBV7-4 and TRBJ1-4, reads GAGVSQSPRYKVAKRGRDVALRCDSISGHVTLYWYRQTLGQGSEVLTYSQSDAQRDKSGRPSGRFSAERPERSVSTLKIQRTEQGDSAVYLCASSFQREKLFFGSGTQLSVL.

The J gene is TRBJ1-4, the V gene TRBV29-1; a possible D gene is TRBD1 (6 bases). Germline-derived CDR1 and CDR2 are SQVTM and ANQGSEA. CDR3 length: 12 amino acids. The V end lost 4 bases, the J end lost 8 bases, and 11 bases lay between the germline ends. The chain's CDR3 is CSVGQVREKLFF. The CDR3 DNA sequence: TGCAGCGTTGGACAGGTCCGGGAAAAACTGTTTTTT.

The chain combines TRBV6-6 with TRBJ1-1, with D possibly matching TRBD1 (6 bases). Germline V gene lookup returns CDR1 MNHNY and CDR2 SVGAGI (reference sequence). V lost 2 bases and J lost 4, with 11 bases in between. This CDR3 is 14 amino acids long. CDR3 DNA: TGTGCCAGCAGTTACGGGGGCGCGAGCACTGAAGCTTTCTTT. Amino acids: CASSYGGASTEAFF.

This clone was counted between two and nine times. The V gene is TRBV29-1, the J gene TRBJ1-2; a possible D gene is TRBD1 (5 bases). CDR1 SQVTM and CDR2 ANQGSEA come from the germline V gene. This CDR3 has 11 amino acids. Trimming removed 5 bases at V and 6 bases at J, with 10 bases between. CDR3 DNA sequence: TGCAGCGTTATCGGGGGGGATGGCTACACCTTC. As protein: CSVIGGDGYTF.

V gene TRBV5-6 combines with J gene TRBJ2-2; TRBD2 matches at 7 bases. Germline loops: CDR1 SGHDT, CDR2 YYEEEE. Trimming at V came to 3 bases and at J to 2 bases, leaving 4 bases not matched to a gene. CDR3 length equals 15 residues. The CDR3 DNA reads as TGTGCCAGCAGCTGGGGAGGGATAAACACCGGGGAGCTGTTTTTT. Translation: CASSWGGINTGELFF.

The CDR3 sequence: CASSLTSASTDTQYF. The CDR3 nucleotides read TGCGCCAGCAGCTTGACTAGCGCTAGCACAGATACGCAGTATTTT. This sequence joins TRBV5-1 and TRBJ2-3; 7 bases are a match to TRBD2. J lost 0 bases, V lost 1 base, and 2 bases had no gene match. Germline V gene sequence: CDR1 SGHRS, CDR2 YFSETQ. This CDR3 is 15 amino acids long. Using reference TRBV5-1 and TRBJ2-3 for the parts outside the CDR3, the full variable domain is KAGVTQTPRYLIKTRGQQVTLSCSPISGHRSVSWYQQTPGQGLQFLFEYFSETQRNKGNFPGRFSGRQFSNSRSEMNVSTLELGDSALYLCASSLTSASTDTQYFGPGTRLTVL.

The chain combines TRBV7-2 with TRBJ1-2, with TRBD1 as a possible D gene (6 bases). The CDR3 sequence is 15 residues long. V was shortened by 1 base and J by 8 bases, with 17 bases between the two germline ends. Germline V CDR1 and CDR2: SGHTA, FQGNSA. The CDR3 is CASSLGGNRVGGYTF. The CDR3 nucleotides are TGTGCCAGCAGCTTAGGGGGGAACAGGGTTGGAGGCTACACCTTC.

In regard to this clone: An end of the junction differs from the germline gene, which may be a read error. V gene TRBV7-9 combines with J gene TRBJ2-7; no clear D. The CDR3 is 12 amino acids. From germline, CDR1 is SEHNR and CDR2 FQNEAQ (reference sequence). In nucleotides, the CDR3 is TGTTCCAGCAGCCCTAACTCCTACGAGCAGTACTTC. Translated: CSSSPNSYEQYF.

The chain employs TRBV5-5 and TRBJ1-3; 10 bases line up with TRBD1. With V trimmed by 2 bases and J by 9 bases, 8 bases remained unmatched. Germline CDR1 and CDR2: SGHKS and YYEKEE (reference sequence). The CDR3 spans 15 residues. The CDR3 coding sequence is TGTGCCAGCAGCTTCTCGGACAGGGGGAGCGGCACCATATATTTT. It translates to CASSFSDRGSGTIYF.

The chain uses TRBV4-2 and TRBJ1-4; the D is unclear. Germline CDR1 is LGHNA and CDR2 is YNFKEQ. CDR3 length: 13 residues. V lost 0 bases and J 8 bases, leaving 7 bases between the germline ends. The CDR3 reads CASSQDREEKLFF. The CDR3 nucleotides are TGTGCCAGCAGCCAAGACCGGGAGGAAAAACTGTTTTTT.

The table lists this clone with a count of one. The genes are TRBV6-1 and TRBJ2-7; 12 positions agree with TRBD2. The CDR3 has 16 amino acids. V shed 4 bases and J 3 bases; nucleotides not matched to a gene: 7. Germline-derived CDR1 and CDR2 are MNHNS and SASEGT. The CDR3 DNA sequence: TGTGCCAGCAGTGGCCTGAGGACTAGCGGGGTCTACGAGCAGTACTTC. It is translated as CASSGLRTSGVYEQYF.

The J gene is TRBJ1-1, the V gene TRBV4-3; 7 bases line up with TRBD1. CDR3 length: 16 amino acids. Germline loops: CDR1 LGHNA, CDR2 YSLEER. V gave up 1 base and J gave up 4 bases; unmatched junction bases: 9. The CDR3 is CASSQVLQGPGTEAFF. For the CDR3, the DNA is TGCGCCAGCAGCCAAGTCTTACAGGGGCCGGGCACTGAAGCTTTCTTT.

This clone was picked up a small number of times. The chain couples TRBV4-1 to TRBJ2-5, with TRBD1 as a possible D gene (6 bases). Germline V lookup: CDR1 MGHRA, CDR2 YSYEKL. V was shortened by 1 base and J by 4 bases, with 19 bases between the two germline ends. This CDR3 region has 17 residues. CDR3 DNA: TGCGCCAGCAGCCAAGGAAGATCGGCAGGGGATGGAGAGACCCAGTACTTC. Protein sequence: CASSQGRSAGDGETQYF.

This clone occurred a few times. Other DNA sequences of this sample code for an identical CDR3. The gene calls are TRBV4-1 and TRBJ1-6; TRBD1 is a possible D gene (6 bases). V lost 0 bases and J 6 bases, leaving 15 bases between the germline ends. The V gene's germline CDR1 is MGHRA and CDR2 YSYEKL. CDR3 length equals 17 residues. This chain's CDR3 is CASSQDGGAGFNSPLHF. The CDR3 bases are TGCGCCAGCAGCCAAGATGGGGGGGCAGGTTTTAATTCACCCCTCCACTTT.

CDR3 nucleotides: TGTGCCAGCAACTCCGGGGGGGCTGATACGCATGAGCAGTTCTTC. It translates to CASNSGGADTHEQFF. The rearrangement uses TRBV7-2 and TRBJ2-1, with TRBD2 matching 8 bases. CDR3 length: 15 residues. J gave up 8 bases and V 7 bases, and 13 bases lay outside the gene matches. CDR1 SGHTA and CDR2 FQGNSA come from the germline V gene.

The gene calls are TRBV4-2 and TRBJ2-3, with TRBD2 identical over 8 bases. This CDR3 comprises 18 residues. V trimming: 4 bases; J trimming: 4 bases; junction bases outside the gene matches: 16. Germline V lookup: CDR1 LGHNA, CDR2 YNFKEQ. CDR3 sequence (DNA): TGTGCCAGCAGCCGGCGGGTGACGGGAGGGGAGAAAGCAGATACGCAGTATTTT. It translates to CASSRRVTGGEKADTQYF.

In its sample, this clone was seen once. This chain links TRBV28 with TRBJ1-2; no clear D. The germline V gene encodes CDR1 MDHEN and CDR2 SYDVKM. Trimming cost V 3 bases and J 4 bases, with 12 bases left between them. This CDR3 has 14 amino acids. CDR3 residues: CASSFPKRGYGYTF. In DNA form, the CDR3 reads TGTGCCAGCAGTTTTCCCAAACGGGGCTATGGCTACACCTTC.

The chain links TRBV28 to TRBJ2-5; 8 positions match TRBD2. CDR1 and CDR2 from the germline V gene are MDHEN and SYDVKM. The CDR3 has 17 amino acids. J lost 2 bases, V lost 5 bases, and 13 bases had no gene match. CDR3 DNA sequence: TGTGCCAGCAGTCTTGCCTCCCGGACTAGCCGGCAAGAGACCCAGTACTTC. It encodes CASSLASRTSRQETQYF.

The V gene is TRBV2, the J gene TRBJ2-3; a possible D gene is TRBD2 (5 bases). Looked up from germline, CDR1 is SNHLY and CDR2 is FYNNEI. The CDR3 runs to 15 residues. V shed 2 bases and J shed 2 bases, with 11 bases lying between them. CDR3 sequence: CASSERLAITDTQYF. For the CDR3, the DNA is TGTGCCAGCAGTGAACGGCTAGCCATCACAGATACGCAGTATTTT.